Following are 18 T cell receptor beta chains from one sample sequenced in a study of radiotherapy plus CTLA-4 blockade in lung cancer. Method: immunoSEQ multiplex PCR; TCRdb's copy keeps in-frame clones and lacks some. Altogether fewer than 40,000 clones are present, approximately 79% being singletons, with the ten largest covering less than 25%. The input for sequencing was peripheral blood, taken from a patient treated with radiotherapy plus ipilimumab. The receptors come from a human donor with non-small cell lung cancer that progressed on radiotherapy plus ipilimumab.

This clone has a handful of counts. The chain has TRBV2 and TRBJ1-1; 7 positions agree with TRBD1. This CDR3 has 12 amino acids. The V segment lost 6 bases and the J segment 5 bases; nucleotides outside the gene matches: 3. Germline CDR1 SNHLY, CDR2 FYNNEI. The CDR3 DNA reads TGTGCCAGCAGAGCACAGGGGACTGAAGCTTTCTTT. It yields the protein CASRAQGTEAFF. Variable domain in full (rest from reference TRBV2 and TRBJ1-1): EPEVTQTPSHQVTQMGQEVILRCVPISNHLYFYWYRQILGQKVEFLVSFYNNEISEKSEIFDDQFSVERPDGSNFTLKIRSTKLEDSAMYFCASRAQGTEAFFGQGTRLTVV.

This clone was seen once. This chain joins TRBV25-1 and TRBJ2-7; D is ambiguous. V lost 0 bases, J lost 3 bases, and 15 bases lay in between. This CDR3 contains 16 residues. CDR1 is MGHDK and CDR2 is SYGVNS in the germline V gene. CDR3 in DNA: TGTGCCAGCAGTGAATACGTAAGGAGTTTGGGCTACGAGCAGTACTTC. The encoded protein is CASSEYVRSLGYEQYF.

This chain joins TRBV19 and TRBJ1-2, with 7 bases identical to TRBD1. The trim removed 3 bases at V and 4 bases at J, leaving 5 bases unmatched. The CDR3 sequence is 14 residues long. Per the germline V gene, CDR1 is LNHDA and CDR2 is SQIVND (reference sequence). The CDR3 loop reads CASSMAGGFYGYTF. Here the CDR3 DNA reads TGTGCCAGTAGTATGGCAGGGGGTTTCTATGGCTACACCTTC.

This chain uses TRBV28 with TRBJ1-2; possibly TRBD1 for D (6 bases). Trimming cost V 7 bases and J 7 bases, with 25 bases left between them. Germline V gene lookup returns CDR1 MDHEN and CDR2 SYDVKM. The CDR3 length is 16 residues. The CDR3 DNA is TGTGCCAGCACTACGGCCAGTGGGAACAGGGATCGTGGCTACACCTTC. The encoded protein is CASTTASGNRDRGYTF.

This chain connects TRBV29-1 to TRBJ1-2; weak D call: TRBD1 (6 bases). Trimming shortened V by 5 bases and J by 2 bases, and 9 bases separated the two germline ends. Looked up from germline, CDR1 is SQVTM and CDR2 is ANQGSEA. The CDR3 length is 12 residues. This chain's CDR3 is CSVQQGNYGYTF. The CDR3 nucleotides are TGCAGCGTTCAACAGGGAAACTATGGCTACACCTTC.

V usage is TRBV9 and J usage is TRBJ1-2; perhaps TRBD1 as D (5 bases). The CDR3 is 15 residues long. Germline V lookup: CDR1 SGDLS, CDR2 YYNGEE. Trimming pared 3 bases from V and 7 bases from J, leaving 19 bases between. CDR3 DNA: TGTGCCAGCAGCGGAGGTGTGCCAGGGCAGGGTGGCTACACCTTC. Translating it yields CASSGGVPGQGGYTF.

The rearrangement uses TRBV9 and TRBJ1-2; 8 bases are a match to TRBD1. After removal of 6 bases from V and 7 bases from J, the junction contained 14 bases not matched to a gene. The germline CDR1 and CDR2 sequences are SGDLS and YYNGEE. This CDR3 spans 15 amino acids. CDR3 protein: CASNTATGAGSGYTF. DNA of the CDR3: TGTGCCAGCAACACTGCGACAGGGGCTGGTAGTGGCTACACCTTC.

The chain employs TRBV6-5 and TRBJ2-5; 8 bases are shared with TRBD1. Germline V lookup: CDR1 MNHEY, CDR2 SVGAGI. The CDR3 is 16 amino acids. V trimming: 0 bases; J trimming: 4 bases; junction bases outside the gene matches: 7. CDR3 DNA sequence: TGTGCCAGCAGTTACTCGTCCCTCAGGGGGCGAGAGACCCAGTACTTC. Amino acid sequence: CASSYSSLRGRETQYF.

In its sample, this clone was seen a few times. No DNA is shown, since the ends of the CDR3 on it are uncertain; the CDR3 is the one TCRdb lists. The J gene is TRBJ2-7, the V gene TRBV2; TRBD1, as called in the table, went unchecked against the DNA. The length of the CDR3 is 16 amino acids, counting both ends. In germline, CDR1 is SNHLY, CDR2 FYNNEI. CDR3 sequence reads: CASSVGQGILDGLALF.

This clone was picked up one time. J is TRBJ2-6 and V is TRBV18, with TRBD1 matching 10 bases. Germline-derived CDR1 and CDR2 are KGHSH and LQKENI. Trimming took 6 bases from V and 5 from J; bases not matched to a gene: 7. The CDR3 is 16 amino acids. The CDR3: CASSPGTGARANVLTF. CDR3 in DNA: TGTGCCAGCTCGCCCGGGACAGGGGCTAGGGCCAACGTCCTGACTTTC. The complete variable domain, with remaining parts taken from reference TRBV18 and TRBJ2-6, reads NAGVMQNPRHLVRRRGQEARLRCSPMKGHSHVYWYRQLPEEGLKFMVYLQKENIIDESGMPKERFSAEFPKEGPSILRIQQVVRGDSAAYFCASSPGTGARANVLTFGAGSRLTVL.

The chain carries TRBV5-4 and TRBJ2-7; D possibly corresponds to TRBD2 (5 bases). The germline V gene encodes CDR1 SGHNT and CDR2 YYREEE (reference sequence). Trimming stripped 0 bases from V and 6 bases from J, with 16 bases between. The CDR3 is 15 residues long. The CDR3 loop reads CASSLGRSLGGEQYF. In nucleotides, the CDR3 is TGTGCCAGCAGCTTGGGGCGGAGCCTAGGAGGCGAGCAGTACTTC.

This rearrangement joins TRBV18 to TRBJ2-5, with D perhaps matching TRBD1 (5 bases). The V end was cut by 2 bases, the J end by 2 bases, with 15 bases between. Looked up from germline, CDR1 is KGHSH and CDR2 is LQKENI. The CDR3 has 16 amino acids. The CDR3 coding sequence is TGTGCCAGCTCACCAGTTATTGGGGCCCAACAAGAGACCCAGTACTTC. Its translation: CASSPVIGAQQETQYF.

V is TRBV6-6 and J is TRBJ1-2; TRBD1 might be the D (6 bases). The CDR3 consists of 14 residues. Germline V lookup: CDR1 MNHNY, CDR2 SVGAGI (reference sequence). Trimming left V 7 bases short and J 5 bases short, with 17 bases between. CDR3 nucleotide sequence: TGTGCCAGCACCGTCAAGGGGGATTGGTATGGCTACACCTTC. This translates into CASTVKGDWYGYTF.

The chain uses TRBV10-2 and TRBJ2-7; 9 positions match TRBD1. V was pared by 0 bases and J by 1 base, with 16 bases of the junction left unmatched. This CDR3 spans 20 amino acids. From germline, CDR1 is WSHSY and CDR2 SAAADI. The CDR3 sequence is CASSESLLQGARRPSYEQYF. For the CDR3, the DNA is TGCGCCAGCAGTGAGTCGCTGTTACAGGGGGCAAGGCGTCCTTCCTACGAGCAGTACTTC.

The chain is built from TRBV7-3 and TRBJ1-3; D call uncertain. CDR3 length: 13 residues. Trimming stripped 4 bases from V and 4 bases from J, with 8 bases between. The germline V gene encodes CDR1 SGHTA and CDR2 FQGTGA. CDR3: CASSWSGGNTIYF. In DNA, the CDR3 is TGTGCCAGCAGCTGGAGTGGCGGAAACACCATATATTTT.

This rearrangement joins TRBV4-2 to TRBJ2-7; TRBD1 is a possible D gene (5 bases). The V gene lost 0 bases and the J gene lost 2 bases, with 11 bases spanning the gap. Germline V gene lookup returns CDR1 LGHNA and CDR2 YNFKEQ. The CDR3 runs to 15 residues. CDR3 protein: CASSQDRGQPYEQYF. CDR3 sequence (DNA): TGTGCCAGCAGCCAAGATAGAGGACAACCCTACGAGCAGTACTTC.

The chain employs TRBV19 and TRBJ1-5; 8 nucleotides align to TRBD1. Germline CDR1 reads LNHDA; CDR2 reads SQIVND (reference sequence). V shed 2 bases and J 7 bases; nucleotides not matched to a gene: 4. This CDR3 has 14 amino acids. The CDR3 DNA sequence: TGTGCCAGTAGTATACAGGGGGCCGGCCAGCCCCAGCATTTT. Protein: CASSIQGAGQPQHF.

In nucleotides, the CDR3 is TGTGCCAGCAGTGTCCTGGAGGGCAATGAGCAGTTCTTC. The encoded protein is CASSVLEGNEQFF. The chain has TRBV2 and TRBJ2-1; possibly TRBD2 for D (6 bases). The CDR3 is 13 amino acids. Between the trimmed V and J ends, which lost 4 bases and 6 bases, there was a span of 10 bases. Germline CDR1 SNHLY, CDR2 FYNNEI.